These 27 T cell receptor beta chains were all obtained from the same sample, sequenced in a study of CD8 T cells in Susac syndrome. Random hexamers were used to reverse transcribe an amount of about 0.45 to 1 ug RNA. TCRdb re-called the immunoSEQ multiplex PCR reads through MiXCR, storing one row per CDR3 protein. The sample holds approximately 190,000 distinct CDR3 sequences, roughly 91% seen once. Sample: CD4+ T cells from PBMCs. The receptors come from a human donor with Susac syndrome.

The CDR3 loop is CASSLAIYKQGGDTQYF. CDR3 sequence (DNA): TGTGCCAGCAGCTTAGCGATTTATAAACAGGGTGGGGATACGCAGTATTTT. This chain uses TRBV7-8 with TRBJ2-3, with D tentatively TRBD1 (6 bases). Per germline, CDR1 SGHVS and CDR2 FQNEAQ. Trimming left V 0 bases short and J 6 bases short, with 19 bases between. The CDR3 runs 17 residues.

The chain carries TRBV12-3 or TRBV12-4 and TRBJ1-5; 7 bases match TRBD1. With V trimmed by 6 bases and J by 7 bases, 6 bases remained unmatched. The CDR3 sequence is 13 residues long. This chain's CDR3 is CASRLGQEQPQHF. CDR3 nucleotides: TGTGCCAGCAGACTTGGACAGGAACAGCCCCAGCATTTT.

This clonotype was detected once. This sequence joins TRBV18 and TRBJ2-7; D perhaps matches TRBD2 (5 bases). This CDR3 is 13 amino acids long. Trimming removed 2 bases at V and 5 bases at J, with 10 bases between. The germline gives CDR1 KGHSH, CDR2 LQKENI. CDR3: CASSPTSTHEQYF. CDR3 coding DNA: TGTGCCAGCTCACCAACTAGTACCCACGAGCAGTACTTC.

This chain connects TRBV3-1 to TRBJ2-4; D remains ambiguous. The CDR3 is 17 amino acids. V lost 0 bases and J lost 0, with 12 bases in between. Germline V gene data show CDR1 as LGHDT and CDR2 as YNNKEL (reference sequence). Written as DNA, the CDR3 is TGTGCCAGCAGCCAAGATGTCAGCTTTACAGCCAAAAACATTCAGTACTTC. Translation gives CASSQDVSFTAKNIQYF.

The CDR3 DNA sequence: TGTGCCAGCAGTTACAGAGGGGTTGCCGGGGAGCTGTTTTTT. Its translation is CASSYRGVAGELFF. This chain links TRBV6-5 with TRBJ2-2, with D possibly being TRBD1 or TRBD2 (5 bases each). Deletions cut 2 bases from V and 6 bases from J, with 10 bases between. CDR1 MNHEY and CDR2 SVGAGI come from the germline V gene. CDR3 length: 14 residues.

The gene calls are TRBV19 and TRBJ2-5; D is perhaps TRBD1 (6 bases). The germline V gene encodes CDR1 LNHDA and CDR2 SQIVND (reference sequence). The CDR3 runs 12 residues. Between the trimmed V and J ends, which lost 4 bases and 5 bases, there was a span of 8 bases. CDR3 sequence (DNA): TGTGCCAGTAGTAATAGGGGGGAGACCCAGTACTTC. This gives the protein CASSNRGETQYF.

This rearrangement joins TRBV5-6 to TRBJ2-5, with D unresolved. This CDR3 contains 13 residues. Germline loops: CDR1 SGHDT, CDR2 YYEEEE. V lost 1 base, J lost 7 bases, and 11 bases lay in between. The CDR3 DNA reads TGTGCCAGCAGCTTGATAGTGGATTGGACCCAGTACTTC. Encoded protein: CASSLIVDWTQYF.

This clonotype has a single count. The chain is built from TRBV6-6 and TRBJ1-1, with unresolved D. The CDR3 is 15 residues long. Trimming left V 0 bases short and J 4 bases short, with 12 bases between. CDR1 is MNHNY, CDR2 SVGAGI, per germline (reference sequence). CDR3 bases: TGTGCCAGCAGTTACTCTTTCCTGCCGAGCACTGAAGCTTTCTTT. As protein: CASSYSFLPSTEAFF.

The genes are TRBV2 and TRBJ2-7; no reliable D call. Trimming left V 8 bases short and J 1 base short, with 6 bases between. This CDR3 contains 11 residues. Looked up from germline, CDR1 is SNHLY and CDR2 is FYNNEI. Here the CDR3 reads CASVGSYEQYF. The CDR3, as DNA: TGTGCCAGCGTCGGATCCTACGAGCAGTACTTC.

The gene calls are TRBV6-5 and TRBJ1-1; no definite D call. Trimming stripped 4 bases from V and 2 bases from J, with 8 bases between. This CDR3 has 13 amino acids. The germline V gene encodes CDR1 MNHEY and CDR2 SVGAGI. The CDR3 region has the DNA TGTGCCAGCAGTTCCCAAGACAACACTGAAGCTTTCTTT. It yields the protein CASSSQDNTEAFF.

The chain combines TRBV19 with TRBJ1-4; tentatively, D is TRBD1 (5 bases). The V and J ends lost 9 bases and 0 bases respectively, with 11 bases between them. Germline V gives CDR1 LNHDA, CDR2 SQIVND (reference sequence). This CDR3 contains 14 residues. In DNA form, the CDR3 reads TGTGCCAGCAGCGGGGGTGCAACTAATGAAAAACTGTTTTTT. Amino acids: CASSGGATNEKLFF.

CDR3 nucleotide sequence: TGTGCCAGCAGCCAAGTATCGACTAGCGTCACAGATACGCAGTATTTT. Encoded protein: CASSQVSTSVTDTQYF. J is TRBJ2-3 and V is TRBV3-1; 8 nucleotides align to TRBD2. Germline CDR1 and CDR2: LGHDT and YNNKEL (reference sequence). CDR3 size: 16 residues. Losses at the gene ends were 1 base for V and 2 bases for J; bases not matched to a gene: 5.

The J gene is TRBJ1-5, the V gene TRBV6-2 or TRBV6-3; 11 nucleotides match TRBD1. V lost 4 bases to trimming and J lost 6 bases; unmatched junction nucleotides: 5. This CDR3 comprises 15 residues. Germline assignment: CDR1 MNHEY and CDR2 SVGEGT. The CDR3 spells CASSSGQGAGQPQHF. CDR3 bases: TGTGCCAGCAGTTCAGGACAGGGGGCGGGTCAGCCCCAGCATTTT.

The chain recombines TRBV4-2 with TRBJ2-1; 9 positions match TRBD2. The CDR3 is made up of 15 amino acids. J lost 9 bases, V lost 0 bases, and 6 bases had no gene match. The germline CDR1 and CDR2 sequences are LGHNA and YNFKEQ. CDR3 nucleotides: TGTGCCAGCAGCCAAGAACTAGCGGGTTCCCGTGAGCAGTTCTTC. This sequence encodes CASSQELAGSREQFF.

This chain's CDR3 is CASSSTGGADTQYF. The CDR3 coding sequence is TGTGCCAGCAGTTCCACAGGGGGCGCAGATACGCAGTATTTT. The chain has TRBV28 and TRBJ2-3; 9 nucleotides match TRBD1. This CDR3 is 14 amino acids long. Germline loops: CDR1 MDHEN, CDR2 SYDVKM. The ends lost 4 bases at V and 4 bases at J; junction bases unmatched: 3.

The chain combines TRBV18 with TRBJ2-6; unclear D gene. V was pared by 1 base and J by 0 bases, with 7 bases between. The germline gives CDR1 KGHSH, CDR2 LQKENI. The CDR3 has 16 residues. The CDR3 region is CASSPLTVSGANVLTF. The CDR3 DNA reads as TGTGCCAGCTCACCACTTACAGTCTCTGGGGCCAACGTCCTGACTTTC.

The chain couples TRBV12-3 or TRBV12-4 to TRBJ1-1, with D tentatively TRBD1 (6 bases). CDR3 length: 13 residues. V lost 6 bases to trimming and J lost 1 base, with 9 bases between them. The CDR3, as DNA: TGTGCCAGCAGACGGACAGAGAACACTGAAGCTTTCTTT. Protein: CASRRTENTEAFF.

J is TRBJ1-5 and V is TRBV20-1; D gene uncertain. This CDR3 contains 14 residues. Germline V gene lookup returns CDR1 DFQATT and CDR2 SNEGSKA (reference sequence). V lost 0 bases, J lost 4 bases, and 10 bases lay in between. The CDR3 region has the DNA TGCAGTGCTAGAGACAGGAGTCTAAATCAGCCCCAGCATTTT. It codes for CSARDRSLNQPQHF.

This clonotype has a single count. V and J are TRBV7-6 and TRBJ1-3; TRBD1 aligns across 7 bases. The CDR3 totals 14 residues. The V and J ends lost 5 bases and 5 bases, in that order; junction bases with no gene match: 6. Per germline, CDR1 SGHVS and CDR2 FNYEAQ. This CDR3 reads CASSPPGQRNTIYF. The CDR3 nucleotides read TGTGCCAGCAGCCCCCCGGGACAGAGAAACACCATATATTTT.

V usage is TRBV4-1 and J usage is TRBJ2-7; 9 bases map to TRBD1. From germline, CDR1 is MGHRA and CDR2 YSYEKL. V lost 2 bases and J lost 6; bases outside the gene matches: 5. This CDR3 region has 14 residues. The CDR3 region is CASSQIQGASEQYF. The DNA of the CDR3 is TGCGCCAGCAGCCAAATACAGGGGGCTAGCGAGCAGTACTTC.

This chain connects TRBV7-9 to TRBJ1-6; no firm D call. Germline values: CDR1 SEHNR, CDR2 FQNEAQ (reference sequence). The CDR3 length is 14 residues. V was pared by 1 base and J by 7 bases, with 8 bases between. The CDR3 DNA is TGTGCCAGCAGCTTAGAATCGGGGAATTCACCCCTCCACTTT. Translation gives CASSLESGNSPLHF.

The chain couples TRBV20-1 to TRBJ2-1; D is undetermined. The germline V and J ends were trimmed by 4 bases and 6 bases, with 4 bases remaining between them. Germline CDR1 DFQATT, CDR2 SNEGSKA (reference sequence). The CDR3 is 10 residues long. CDR3 nucleotides: TGCAGTGCTACTAGCAATGAGCAGTTCTTC. It yields the protein CSATSNEQFF.

This clonotype was observed a single time. The chain recombines TRBV5-6 with TRBJ2-1; D gene uncertain. V was trimmed by 0 bases and J by 6 bases, leaving 10 bases between them. The germline V gene encodes CDR1 SGHDT and CDR2 YYEEEE. The CDR3 is made up of 14 amino acids. CDR3 amino acids: CASSLGTLGNEQFF. CDR3 nucleotide sequence: TGTGCCAGCAGCTTGGGGACCCTCGGCAATGAGCAGTTCTTC. The full variable domain, rest sourced from reference TRBV5-6 and TRBJ2-1, is DAGVTQSPTHLIKTRGQQVTLRCSPKSGHDTVSWYQQALGQGPQFIFQYYEEEERQRGNFPDRFSGHQFPNYSSELNVNALLLGDSALYLCASSLGTLGNEQFFGPGTRLTVL.

The genes are TRBV6-1 and TRBJ1-2, with 7 bases aligning to TRBD1. Germline V gene lookup returns CDR1 MNHNS and CDR2 SASEGT. V lost 3 bases, J lost 4 bases, and 8 bases stayed unmatched. The CDR3 has 15 amino acids. This chain's CDR3 is CASSDYSRQGYGYTF. CDR3 nucleotides: TGTGCCAGCAGTGACTACAGTCGACAGGGCTATGGCTACACCTTC.

The genes are TRBV3-1 and TRBJ1-1, with D unresolved. The V gene lost 4 bases and the J gene lost 2 bases, with 8 bases spanning the gap. The CDR3 has 13 amino acids. Germline V gene data show CDR1 as LGHDT and CDR2 as YNNKEL (reference sequence). CDR3 protein: CASSLLKNTEAFF. The CDR3 DNA sequence: TGTGCCAGCAGCCTATTAAAAAACACTGAAGCTTTCTTT.

This clonotype was counted only a few times. CDR3 sequence reads: CASSEGQGPPPYF. The CDR3 DNA sequence: TGCGCCAGCAGCGAGGGACAGGGGCCACCTCCGTACTTC. The chain combines TRBV5-1 with TRBJ2-7; 10 bases match TRBD1. Germline values: CDR1 SGHRS, CDR2 YFSETQ. The CDR3 is 13 amino acids. J was trimmed by 12 bases and V by 4 bases; bases with no gene match: 10.

This CDR3 is CSAIAGGPYNEQFF. CDR3 coding DNA: TGCAGTGCTATAGCGGGAGGGCCGTACAATGAGCAGTTCTTC. The rearrangement links TRBV20-1 to TRBJ2-1, with 11 bases aligning to TRBD2. CDR1 is DFQATT and CDR2 is SNEGSKA in the germline V gene (reference sequence). Losses at the gene ends were 4 bases for V and 4 bases for J; bases not matched to a gene: 3. The CDR3 totals 14 residues.